This T cell receptor beta chain was identified during a study of cytomegalovirus exposure and HLA in healthy donors. The ends lost 3 bases at V and 5 bases at J; junction bases unmatched: 4. The length of the CDR3 is 14 residues. Germline V gives CDR1 SGDLS, CDR2 YYNGEE. In the PCR, 60 Vbeta and 13 Jbeta primers were used. The repertoire was sequenced with immunoSEQ multiplex PCR; TCRdb's copy has only in-frame clones and lacks some. The sample yields under 250,000 clones, 80% to 85% seen once. The rearrangement links TRBV9 to TRBJ2-1, with TRBD1 identical over 8 bases. The receptor was isolated from a woman aged 40 to 49 in good health and CMV-seronegative. Sequencing was done on a sample of PBMCs. CDR3 amino acids: CASSAGTGDNEQFF. In DNA form, the CDR3 reads TGTGCCAGCAGCGCCGGGACAGGTGACAATGAGCAGTTCTTC.